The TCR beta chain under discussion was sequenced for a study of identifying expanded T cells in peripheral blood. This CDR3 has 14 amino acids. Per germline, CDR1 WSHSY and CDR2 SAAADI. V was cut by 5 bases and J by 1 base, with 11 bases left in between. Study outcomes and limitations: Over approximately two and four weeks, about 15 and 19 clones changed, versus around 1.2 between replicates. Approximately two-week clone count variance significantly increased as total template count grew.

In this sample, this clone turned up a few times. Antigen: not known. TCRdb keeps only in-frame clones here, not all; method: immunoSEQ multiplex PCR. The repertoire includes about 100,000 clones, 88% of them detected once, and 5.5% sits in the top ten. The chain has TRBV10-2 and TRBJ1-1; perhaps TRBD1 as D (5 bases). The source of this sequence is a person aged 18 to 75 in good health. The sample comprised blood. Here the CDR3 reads CASSTGGRNTEAFF. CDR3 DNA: TGCGCCAGCAGTACAGGAGGGCGGAACACTGAAGCTTTCTTT.